Listed below are T cell receptor beta chains from one sample, sequenced in a study of beta chain features in type 1 diabetes. The data were produced by immunoSEQ multiplex PCR, yet TCRdb's version contains in-frame clones alone and is incomplete. The profile shows 300,000 to 350,000 clones, under 8.5% of them singletons. Sequencing was done on a sample of central memory CD4+ T cells from blood. All receptors come from a woman aged 18-29 years in good health. Both conserved end residues are part of each CDR3. The order of the fields is J gene, D gene, clone size, V gene, CDR3 DNA, CDR3 protein. A D gene is named only where the DNA matches it firmly. Clone size is stated in some rows and not others, as once, few, many or a class when expanded.

j_gene: TRBJ1-5; d_gene: .; abundance: .; v_gene: TRBV7-6; CDR3nt: TGTGCCAGCAGCTTAGGACCGACAGAAGATCAGCCCCAGCATTTT; CDR3aa: CASSLGPTEDQPQHF
j_gene: TRBJ1-4; d_gene: .; abundance: many; v_gene: TRBV27; CDR3nt: TGTGCCAGCAGTCCTCGATCGGTTGGTAATGAAAAACTGTTTTTT; CDR3aa: CASSPRSVGNEKLFF
j_gene: TRBJ2-7; d_gene: TRBD1; abundance: .; v_gene: TRBV2; CDR3nt: TGTGCCAGCATTCTAGAGACAGGGGTCTACGAGCAGTACTTC; CDR3aa: CASILETGVYEQYF
j_gene: TRBJ2-3; d_gene: .; abundance: few; v_gene: TRBV2; CDR3nt: TGTGCCAGCAACTCAGCGGGCAAAACTTATACGCAGTATTTT; CDR3aa: CASNSAGKTYTQYF
j_gene: TRBJ2-5; d_gene: .; abundance: .; v_gene: TRBV7-2; CDR3nt: TGTGCCAGCAGCCGAACGGGTGACGAGACCCAGTACTTC; CDR3aa: CASSRTGDETQYF
j_gene: TRBJ1-1; d_gene: TRBD1; abundance: many; v_gene: TRBV10-3; CDR3nt: TGTGCCATACGCAGACAGGGGAACACTGAAGCTTTCTTT; CDR3aa: CAIRRQGNTEAFF
j_gene: TRBJ2-6; d_gene: TRBD1; abundance: .; v_gene: TRBV6-5; CDR3nt: TGTGCCAGCAGAAAACAGGGGACTGGGGCCAACGTCCTGACTTTC; CDR3aa: CASRKQGTGANVLTF
j_gene: TRBJ2-7; d_gene: TRBD1; abundance: few; v_gene: TRBV2; CDR3nt: TGTGCCAGCAATACCTACCAGGGGGACGAGCAGTACTTC; CDR3aa: CASNTYQGDEQYF
j_gene: TRBJ2-1; d_gene: .; abundance: .; v_gene: TRBV29-1; CDR3nt: TGCAGCGTTGAAGGGGACGGGGGGCTCTTGTCCTACAATGAGCAGTTCTTC; CDR3aa: CSVEGDGGLLSYNEQFF
j_gene: TRBJ2-1; d_gene: TRBD1; abundance: .; v_gene: TRBV11-2; CDR3nt: TGTGCCAGCAGCTTAGGCCGGGACAGCAGACAACATGAGCAGTTCTTC; CDR3aa: CASSLGRDSRQHEQFF
j_gene: TRBJ2-5; d_gene: .; abundance: many; v_gene: TRBV7-7; CDR3nt: TGTGCTAGCAGCCCCCAAGGACCGGCGGGGACCCAGTACTTC; CDR3aa: CASSPQGPAGTQYF
j_gene: TRBJ2-3; d_gene: .; abundance: few; v_gene: TRBV5-4; CDR3nt: TGTGCCAGCAGCTTGACTACAGATACGCAGTATTTT; CDR3aa: CASSLTTDTQYF
j_gene: TRBJ2-7; d_gene: .; abundance: .; v_gene: TRBV6-5; CDR3nt: TGTGCCAGCAGCAGGGACAGGCGGGGGAGCTACGAGCAGTACTTC; CDR3aa: CASSRDRRGSYEQYF
j_gene: TRBJ2-7; d_gene: .; abundance: .; v_gene: TRBV28; CDR3nt: TGTGCCAGCAGCGTAGAGTATCCAAGCTCCTACGAGCAGTACTTC; CDR3aa: CASSVEYPSSYEQYF
j_gene: TRBJ2-7; d_gene: TRBD1; abundance: many; v_gene: TRBV5-1; CDR3nt: TGCGCCAGCAGCGCAGGACAGGGTTCCTACGAGCAGTACTTC; CDR3aa: CASSAGQGSYEQYF
j_gene: TRBJ2-3; d_gene: .; abundance: few; v_gene: TRBV9; CDR3nt: TGTGCCAGCAGCGTAGGGGGCAGGGGCACAGATACGCAGTATTTT; CDR3aa: CASSVGGRGTDTQYF
j_gene: TRBJ2-3; d_gene: .; abundance: few; v_gene: TRBV29-1; CDR3nt: TGCAGCCTCCGGACACCCGGCGATACGCAGTATTTT; CDR3aa: CSLRTPGDTQYF
j_gene: TRBJ1-3; d_gene: TRBD1; abundance: once; v_gene: TRBV9; CDR3nt: TGTGCCAGCAGCATCCGGGACAGGGCCTCTGGAAACACCATATATTTT; CDR3aa: CASSIRDRASGNTIYF
j_gene: TRBJ1-1; d_gene: .; abundance: few; v_gene: TRBV19; CDR3nt: TGTGCCAGTAATCACCGGGTCTTGAACACTGAAGCTTTCTTT; CDR3aa: CASNHRVLNTEAFF
j_gene: TRBJ2-2; d_gene: .; abundance: few; v_gene: TRBV19; CDR3nt: TGTGCCAGTAAAGCGGAGTACAGCGGGAACACCGGGGAGCTGTTTTTT; CDR3aa: CASKAEYSGNTGELFF
j_gene: TRBJ2-6; d_gene: .; abundance: many; v_gene: TRBV27; CDR3nt: TGTGCCAGCAGTTTATTTTCAGATTACTCTGGGGCCAACGTCCTGACTTTC; CDR3aa: CASSLFSDYSGANVLTF
j_gene: TRBJ2-3; d_gene: .; abundance: few; v_gene: TRBV9; CDR3nt: TGTGCCAGCAGCGTCCGGTCGGCGGGACGGACAGATACGCAGTATTTT; CDR3aa: CASSVRSAGRTDTQYF
j_gene: TRBJ1-5; d_gene: .; abundance: few; v_gene: TRBV2; CDR3nt: TGTGCCAGCACGCGGGGTCTTGATCAGCCCCAGCATTTT; CDR3aa: CASTRGLDQPQHF
j_gene: TRBJ2-1; d_gene: .; abundance: many; v_gene: TRBV5-1; CDR3nt: TGCGCCAGCAGCTTGGAAGTAAATGAGCAGTTCTTC; CDR3aa: CASSLEVNEQFF
j_gene: TRBJ2-7; d_gene: .; abundance: few; v_gene: TRBV2; CDR3nt: TGTGCCAGCAGTACAGGGTCTCCCTACGAGCAGTACTTC; CDR3aa: CASSTGSPYEQYF
j_gene: TRBJ2-7; d_gene: .; abundance: .; v_gene: TRBV9; CDR3nt: TGTGCCAGCAGCGTACTTCAGGAGGGCGAGCAGTACTTC; CDR3aa: CASSVLQEGEQYF
j_gene: TRBJ2-1; d_gene: .; abundance: few; v_gene: TRBV6-9; CDR3nt: TGTGCCAGCAGTTATGATCGGCAGCGTAACAATGGGGGCAATGAGCAGTTCTTC; CDR3aa: CASSYDRQRNNGGNEQFF
j_gene: TRBJ2-5; d_gene: .; abundance: many; v_gene: TRBV25-1; CDR3nt: TGTGCCAGCAGTGATCCCGGGAACCAAGAGACCCAGTACTTC; CDR3aa: CASSDPGNQETQYF
j_gene: TRBJ2-7; d_gene: .; abundance: few; v_gene: TRBV28; CDR3nt: TGTGCCAGCAGGTCCACAGGGCCCTACGAGCAGTACTTC; CDR3aa: CASRSTGPYEQYF
j_gene: TRBJ2-1; d_gene: .; abundance: .; v_gene: TRBV5-4; CDR3nt: TGTGCCAGCAGCAGCGCCGGGACTGCGTACAATGAGCAGTTCTTC; CDR3aa: CASSSAGTAYNEQFF
j_gene: TRBJ2-2; d_gene: .; abundance: .; v_gene: TRBV6-5; CDR3nt: TGTGCCAGCAGTTACAGAAGGACGGGTGGGGAGCTGTTTTTT; CDR3aa: CASSYRRTGGELFF
j_gene: TRBJ2-1; d_gene: .; abundance: many; v_gene: TRBV18; CDR3nt: TGTGCCAGCTCACCAACCACCGACAATGAGCAGTTCTTC; CDR3aa: CASSPTTDNEQFF
j_gene: TRBJ1-4; d_gene: TRBD1; abundance: few; v_gene: TRBV5-1; CDR3nt: TGCGCCAGCAGCCTGGACAGGGGTAATGAAAAACTGTTTTTT; CDR3aa: CASSLDRGNEKLFF
j_gene: TRBJ1-1; d_gene: TRBD1; abundance: few; v_gene: TRBV5-4; CDR3nt: TGTGCCAGCAGCTGGACAGGGGGAGGTTGGAACACTGAAGCTTTCTTT; CDR3aa: CASSWTGGGWNTEAFF
j_gene: TRBJ2-1; d_gene: TRBD2; abundance: .; v_gene: TRBV9; CDR3nt: TGTGCCAGCAGCGTAGAAGCGGGAGGGCCTATGAGAGGGGGGAATGAGCAGTTCTTC; CDR3aa: CASSVEAGGPMRGGNEQFF
j_gene: TRBJ1-2; d_gene: TRBD1; abundance: .; v_gene: TRBV27; CDR3nt: TGTGCCAGCAGTTTAAGTTGGACAGGGATTGGCTACACCTTC; CDR3aa: CASSLSWTGIGYTF
j_gene: TRBJ2-5; d_gene: .; abundance: many; v_gene: TRBV13; CDR3nt: TGTGCCAGCAGCCCCCGGAGATTTGAGACCCAGTACTTC; CDR3aa: CASSPRRFETQYF
j_gene: TRBJ2-1; d_gene: TRBD1; abundance: many; v_gene: TRBV6-5; CDR3nt: TGTGCCAGCAGTTACTCCTGGGACAGTGTCAATGAGCAGTTCTTC; CDR3aa: CASSYSWDSVNEQFF
j_gene: TRBJ2-1; d_gene: TRBD2; abundance: few; v_gene: TRBV15; CDR3nt: TGTGCCACCAGCAGAGTTCTCGCGGGACTAGCGGGTTACAATGAGCAGTTCTTC; CDR3aa: CATSRVLAGLAGYNEQFF
j_gene: TRBJ1-2; d_gene: .; abundance: few; v_gene: TRBV6-6; CDR3nt: TGTGCCAGCAGTTACTCGAGCCGCGTTGGCTACACCTTC; CDR3aa: CASSYSSRVGYTF
j_gene: TRBJ2-1; d_gene: .; abundance: .; v_gene: TRBV6-5; CDR3nt: TGTGCCAGCAGTTATTTGGGGAGGAATGAGCAGTTCTTC; CDR3aa: CASSYLGRNEQFF
j_gene: TRBJ1-2; d_gene: .; abundance: .; v_gene: TRBV20-1; CDR3nt: TGCAGTGCTATTCGGGTTAGGGGCTACACCTTC; CDR3aa: CSAIRVRGYTF
j_gene: TRBJ2-1; d_gene: .; abundance: few; v_gene: TRBV4-2; CDR3nt: TGTGCCAGCAGCCAAGAAGCTAGCGCCACACACAATGAGCAGTTCTTC; CDR3aa: CASSQEASATHNEQFF
j_gene: TRBJ1-4; d_gene: .; abundance: .; v_gene: TRBV11-2; CDR3nt: TGTGCCAGCAGCTTATGGGCAGGGCAAAATGAAAAACTGTTTTTT; CDR3aa: CASSLWAGQNEKLFF
j_gene: TRBJ2-6; d_gene: TRBD1; abundance: .; v_gene: TRBV28; CDR3nt: TGTGCCAGCCTCCGGGACAGGGGAATTTCTGGGGCCAACGTCCTGACTTTC; CDR3aa: CASLRDRGISGANVLTF
j_gene: TRBJ1-5; d_gene: TRBD1; abundance: .; v_gene: TRBV19; CDR3nt: TGTGCCAGTAGTATAGGACAGGGCGGCAATCAGCCCCAGCATTTT; CDR3aa: CASSIGQGGNQPQHF
j_gene: TRBJ2-5; d_gene: TRBD2; abundance: .; v_gene: TRBV11-2; CDR3nt: TGTGCCAGCAGCTTACCCGGACTAGCGGGGGAGACCCAGTACTTC; CDR3aa: CASSLPGLAGETQYF
j_gene: TRBJ1-2; d_gene: .; abundance: .; v_gene: TRBV5-1; CDR3nt: TGCGCCAGCTCCTTTGGGGATGACTACTATGGCTACACCTTC; CDR3aa: CASSFGDDYYGYTF
j_gene: TRBJ2-4; d_gene: TRBD1; abundance: many; v_gene: TRBV29-1; CDR3nt: TGCAGCGTTGAAGGACAGGGGAGCCAGTACTTC; CDR3aa: CSVEGQGSQYF
j_gene: TRBJ2-3; d_gene: TRBD2; abundance: few; v_gene: TRBV7-6; CDR3nt: TGTGCCAGCAGCGGTAGCGGGAGCGTCCCCACAGATACGCAGTATTTT; CDR3aa: CASSGSGSVPTDTQYF
j_gene: TRBJ2-1; d_gene: .; abundance: .; v_gene: TRBV5-1; CDR3nt: TGCGCCAGCAGCTTGTCGCGGCCCGCGGGCGATGAGCAGTTCTTC; CDR3aa: CASSLSRPAGDEQFF
j_gene: TRBJ2-5; d_gene: .; abundance: .; v_gene: TRBV7-6; CDR3nt: TGTGCCAGCAGCTTAGCGGGCTCTCAAGAGACCCAGTACTTC; CDR3aa: CASSLAGSQETQYF
j_gene: TRBJ2-1; d_gene: .; abundance: few; v_gene: TRBV7-2; CDR3nt: TGTGCCAGCAGCTTAGCGGCCAGCCCTAGTGGTAGCAATGAGCAGTTCTTC; CDR3aa: CASSLAASPSGSNEQFF
j_gene: TRBJ1-4; d_gene: .; abundance: few; v_gene: TRBV25-1; CDR3nt: TGTGCCAGCAGTGCAGGGTGGAGGACGAGTTTTGAAAAACTGTTTTTT; CDR3aa: CASSAGWRTSFEKLFF
j_gene: TRBJ2-1; d_gene: .; abundance: .; v_gene: TRBV6-5; CDR3nt: TGTGCCAGCAGTTATCTCAGAAATTATGAGCAGTTCTTC; CDR3aa: CASSYLRNYEQFF
j_gene: TRBJ2-3; d_gene: TRBD2; abundance: few; v_gene: TRBV25-1; CDR3nt: TGTGCCAGCAGTGAACCTACTAGCGGCACAGATACGCAGTATTTT; CDR3aa: CASSEPTSGTDTQYF
j_gene: TRBJ1-2; d_gene: TRBD1; abundance: few; v_gene: TRBV7-2; CDR3nt: TGTGCCAGCAGCTCCTCGACAGGGGGATCGGCGTATGGCTACACCTTC; CDR3aa: CASSSSTGGSAYGYTF
j_gene: TRBJ2-1; d_gene: .; abundance: .; v_gene: TRBV19; CDR3nt: TGTGCCAGTAGTATGTGGGAGAGCAATGAGCAGTTCTTC; CDR3aa: CASSMWESNEQFF